The rows below give T cell receptor beta chains drawn from one sample of a study of T cell repertoires in cytomegalovirus infection. Each CDR3 protein is one row after TCRdb ran MiXCR on the reads. The sample includes about 770,000 distinct CDR3 sequences, 25% to 35% seen only once; the top ten take about 12%. Their cognate antigens are unknown. The source material was cultured CD8+ T cells from PBMCs, sampled from culture after CMV antigen stimulation. The source of these receptors is a human donor in good health (CMV status not recorded). Some clones in this sample may be carry-over from other donors' samples. CDR3s include the opening cysteine and the closing phenylalanine or tryptophan. A D gene is named only where the DNA matches it firmly. The listing skips clone size in some rows; elsewhere it reads once, few, many or a size class.

d_call j_call clone_size v_call cdr3_aa cdr3_nt
NA TRBJ1-1 NA TRBV14 CASSQGVGLGAFF TGTGCCAGCAGCCAAGGGGTGGGGCTCGGAGCTTTCTTT
NA TRBJ2-2 NA TRBV7-6 CASSPTSPEITGELFF TGTGCCAGCAGCCCCACCAGCCCGGAGATCACCGGGGAGCTGTTTTTT
TRBD1 TRBJ1-1 NA TRBV5-1 CASSPAQGAGTEAFF TGCGCCAGCAGCCCAGCACAGGGGGCCGGAACTGAAGCTTTCTTT
NA TRBJ2-2 many TRBV7-2 CASSLDDLLTTGELFF TGTGCCAGCAGCTTAGACGACTTATTAACCACCGGGGAGCTGTTTTTT
TRBD1 TRBJ1-3 NA TRBV12-3/TRBV12-4 CASSLPGQGVAGNTIYF TGTGCCAGCAGCTTACCGGGACAGGGGGTTGCTGGAAACACCATATATTTT
NA TRBJ2-3 NA TRBV3-1 CASSSDSDITDTQYF TGTGCCAGCAGCAGCGACAGCGACATAACAGATACGCAGTATTTT
NA TRBJ2-3 few TRBV12-3/TRBV12-4 CASRTSGDTQYF TGTGCCAGCAGGACCTCTGGAGATACGCAGTATTTT
TRBD1 TRBJ2-6 few TRBV7-9 CASSLVDRAGANVLTF TGTGCCAGCAGCTTGGTAGACAGGGCTGGGGCCAACGTCCTGACTTTC
NA TRBJ1-1 few TRBV5-6 CASSGTITEAFF TGTGCCAGCAGCGGGACTATCACTGAAGCTTTCTTT
NA TRBJ2-7 few TRBV7-8 CASSLTGSSRYEQYF TGTGCCAGCAGCTTAACGGGGTCCTCCAGGTACGAGCAGTACTTC
NA TRBJ2-7 few TRBV12-3/TRBV12-4 CASSITRARSYEQYF TGTGCCAGCAGTATTACTAGGGCACGCTCCTACGAGCAGTACTTC
TRBD1 TRBJ2-2 NA TRBV27 CASRGTGGAGELFF TGTGCCAGCAGAGGGACAGGGGGGGCCGGGGAGCTGTTTTTT
NA TRBJ1-1 NA TRBV28 CASSLWQGQENTEAFF TGTGCCAGCAGTTTATGGCAGGGGCAAGAAAACACTGAAGCTTTCTTT
NA TRBJ2-1 NA TRBV29-1 CSVGSSSYNEQFF TGCAGCGTTGGCAGTAGCTCCTACAATGAGCAGTTCTTC
NA TRBJ2-2 NA TRBV4-3 CASSQDGTGTGELFF TGCGCCAGCAGCCAAGACGGCACGGGCACCGGGGAGCTGTTTTTT
NA TRBJ1-1 NA TRBV10-3 CAIRDRDMNTEAFF TGTGCCATCAGGGACCGGGACATGAACACTGAAGCTTTCTTT
NA TRBJ1-4 many TRBV7-9 CASSSEVVDEKLFF TGTGCCAGCAGTTCGGAGGTGGTTGATGAAAAACTGTTTTTT
NA TRBJ1-1 few TRBV6-6 CASSYSIRTNTEAFF TGTGCCAGCAGTTACTCGATCCGGACGAACACTGAAGCTTTCTTT
TRBD1 TRBJ2-5 few TRBV11-3 CASSLDPGTGQETQYF TGTGCCAGCAGCTTAGACCCCGGGACAGGGCAAGAGACCCAGTACTTC
TRBD1 TRBJ2-3 NA TRBV2 CASSSGGSGTDTQYF TGTGCCAGCAGTTCAGGGGGATCGGGCACAGATACGCAGTATTTT
TRBD1 TRBJ1-4 many TRBV7-8 CASSARGLGEKLFF TGTGCCAGCAGCGCCAGGGGGCTAGGTGAAAAACTGTTTTTT
TRBD2 TRBJ2-3 NA TRBV12-3/TRBV12-4 CASRPYSSGGKIGTDTQYF TGTGCCAGCAGGCCCTATAGTAGCGGGGGGAAGATCGGCACAGATACGCAGTATTTT
NA TRBJ1-6 NA TRBV12-3/TRBV12-4 CASTVKGNSPLHF TGTGCCAGCACGGTGAAGGGTAATTCACCCCTCCACTTT
NA TRBJ1-5 few TRBV5-1 CASSPDFNQPQHF TGCGCCAGCAGCCCGGACTTTAATCAGCCCCAGCATTTT
NA TRBJ1-2 few TRBV20-1 CSARDQANYGYTF TGCAGTGCTAGAGACCAGGCTAACTATGGCTACACCTTC
NA TRBJ1-1 few TRBV7-2 CASSRVDTPNTEAFF TGTGCCAGCAGCAGAGTCGACACACCGAACACTGAAGCTTTCTTT
NA TRBJ2-5 few TRBV7-9 CASQEGGVLETQYF TGTGCCAGCCAAGAGGGGGGAGTTTTGGAGACCCAGTACTTC